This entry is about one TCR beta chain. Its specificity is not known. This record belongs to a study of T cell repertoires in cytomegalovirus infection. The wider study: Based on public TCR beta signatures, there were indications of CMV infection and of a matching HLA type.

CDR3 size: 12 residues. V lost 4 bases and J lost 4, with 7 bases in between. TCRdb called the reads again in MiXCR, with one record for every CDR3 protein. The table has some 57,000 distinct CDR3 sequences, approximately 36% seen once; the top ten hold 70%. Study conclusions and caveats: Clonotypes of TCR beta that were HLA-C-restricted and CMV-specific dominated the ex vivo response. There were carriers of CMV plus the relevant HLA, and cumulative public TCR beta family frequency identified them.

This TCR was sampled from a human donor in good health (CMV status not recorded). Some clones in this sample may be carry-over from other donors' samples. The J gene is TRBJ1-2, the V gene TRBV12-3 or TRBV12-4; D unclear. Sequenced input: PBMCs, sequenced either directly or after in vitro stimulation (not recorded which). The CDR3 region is CASSYEGYGYTF. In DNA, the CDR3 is TGTGCCAGCAGTTACGAGGGCTATGGCTACACCTTC.